The TCR beta chain described here comes from a study of shared clonotypes between healthy human individuals. Whole-study context: Three plates were used per donor for CD4 naive, three for CD4 memory, two for CD8 naive and one for CD8 memory.

CDR3 size: 12 residues. Germline V CDR1 and CDR2: SGHNT, YYREEE (reference sequence). Trimming removed 3 bases at V and 5 bases at J, with 5 bases between. Notes on this clone: Its target is unknown.

Into CD45RA+ naive and CD45RA-negative memory subsets, the CD4+ cells were split. Study-wide points: Rarefaction gave evidence that sorted-subset sequencing remained incomplete despite large depth. Sharing of clonotypes among donors was expected to vary with sequencing depth.

Assay used: immunoSEQ multiplex PCR; TCRdb lists only in-frame clones, some missing. The sample shows around 600,000 clones, about 97% of them seen only once. The specimen sequenced was naive CD4+ T cells sorted from blood. Stated subset: CD45RA+ positively selected. The chain carries TRBV5-4 and TRBJ2-2, with D unclear. This TCR was recovered from a woman between 25 and 40 years old in good health. CDR3 region: CASSSSTGELFF. CDR3 sequence (DNA): TGTGCCAGCAGCTCGAGTACCGGGGAGCTGTTTTTT.